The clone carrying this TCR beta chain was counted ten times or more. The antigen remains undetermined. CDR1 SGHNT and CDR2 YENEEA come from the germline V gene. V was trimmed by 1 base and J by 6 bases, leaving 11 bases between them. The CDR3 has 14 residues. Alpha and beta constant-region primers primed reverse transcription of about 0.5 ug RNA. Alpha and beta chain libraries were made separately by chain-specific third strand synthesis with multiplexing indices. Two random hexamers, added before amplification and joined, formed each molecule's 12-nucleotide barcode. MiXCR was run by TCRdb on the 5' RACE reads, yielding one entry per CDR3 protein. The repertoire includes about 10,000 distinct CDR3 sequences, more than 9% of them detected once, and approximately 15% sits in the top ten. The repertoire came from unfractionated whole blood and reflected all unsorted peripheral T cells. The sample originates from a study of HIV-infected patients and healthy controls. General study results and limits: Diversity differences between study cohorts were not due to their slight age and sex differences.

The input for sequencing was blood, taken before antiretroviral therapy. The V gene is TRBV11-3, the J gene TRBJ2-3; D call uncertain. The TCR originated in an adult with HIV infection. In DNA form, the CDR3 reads TGTGCCAGCAGCTTAGGGCGGCAGACCGATACGCAGTATTTT. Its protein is CASSLGRQTDTQYF.